This T cell receptor (beta chain) emerged from a study of post-analysis software for immune sequencing data. The wider study: Courses of disease covered relapsing-remitting, secondary progressive and progressive-relapsing multiple sclerosis.

The germline gives CDR1 MNHNS, CDR2 SASEGT. V was trimmed by 0 bases and J by 0 bases, leaving 9 bases between them. The CDR3 consists of 15 residues. TCR beta cDNA libraries had unique molecular identifiers. Each sample of about 0.95 to 11 million input T cells yielded around 500,000 cDNA molecules, so each molecule approximated one T cell. TCRdb fed the PCR reads into MiXCR, producing one record per CDR3 protein. The sample records about 760,000 distinct CDR3 sequences, 30% being singletons. General observations from the study: Four to six TRBV segments were more frequent in patients than controls; TRBV5-6, TRBV5-1 and TRBV20-1 belonged to this group. Same-batch preparations were strongly co-clustered by F measure. Controls had significantly higher normalized Chao1 diversity than multiple sclerosis patients.

On this clonotype itself: Its antigen is as yet unknown.

The sequence came from a girl aged 10-17 years with multiple sclerosis. This chain joins TRBV6-1 and TRBJ2-7; a weak D match, TRBD1 (5 bases). Sequenced: blood. The CDR3 loop is CASSEADSVSYEQYF. In DNA form, the CDR3 reads TGTGCCAGCAGTGAAGCTGACAGTGTCTCCTACGAGCAGTACTTC.